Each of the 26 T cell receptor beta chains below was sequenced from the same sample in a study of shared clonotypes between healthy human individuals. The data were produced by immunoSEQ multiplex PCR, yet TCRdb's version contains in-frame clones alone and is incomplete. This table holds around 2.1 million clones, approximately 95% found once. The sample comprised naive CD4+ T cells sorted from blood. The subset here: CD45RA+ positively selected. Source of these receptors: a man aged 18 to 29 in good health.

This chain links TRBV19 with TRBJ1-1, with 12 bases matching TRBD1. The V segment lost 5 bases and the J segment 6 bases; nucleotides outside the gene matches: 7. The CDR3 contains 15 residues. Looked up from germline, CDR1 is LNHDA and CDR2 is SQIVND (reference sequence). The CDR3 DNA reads TGTGCCAGTAGTCGCGGGACAGGGGGCGCGTCTGAAGCTTTCTTT. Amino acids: CASSRGTGGASEAFF. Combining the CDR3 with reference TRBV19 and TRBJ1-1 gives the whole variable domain DGGITQSPKYLFRKEGQNVTLSCEQNLNHDAMYWYRQDPGQGLRLIYYSQIVNDFQKGDIAEGYSVSREKKESFPLTVTSAQKNPTAFYLCASSRGTGGASEAFFGQGTRLTVV.

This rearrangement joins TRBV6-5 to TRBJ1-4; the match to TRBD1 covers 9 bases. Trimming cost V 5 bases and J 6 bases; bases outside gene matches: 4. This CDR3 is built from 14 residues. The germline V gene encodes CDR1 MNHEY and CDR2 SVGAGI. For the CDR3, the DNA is TGTGCCAGCAGTCGACGGACAGGGGATGAAAAACTGTTTTTT. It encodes CASSRRTGDEKLFF.

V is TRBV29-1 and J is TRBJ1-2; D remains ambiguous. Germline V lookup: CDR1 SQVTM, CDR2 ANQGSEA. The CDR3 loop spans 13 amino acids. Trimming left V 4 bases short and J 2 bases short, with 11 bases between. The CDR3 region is CSVVWVSNYGYTF. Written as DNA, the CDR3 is TGCAGCGTTGTATGGGTTTCCAACTATGGCTACACCTTC.

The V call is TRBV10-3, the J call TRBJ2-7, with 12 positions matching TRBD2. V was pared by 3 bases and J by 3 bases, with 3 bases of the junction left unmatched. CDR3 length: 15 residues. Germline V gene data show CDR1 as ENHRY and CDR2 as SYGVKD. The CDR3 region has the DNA TGTGCCATCAGTGAAGGACTAGCGGGACACTACGAGCAGTACTTC. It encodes CAISEGLAGHYEQYF.

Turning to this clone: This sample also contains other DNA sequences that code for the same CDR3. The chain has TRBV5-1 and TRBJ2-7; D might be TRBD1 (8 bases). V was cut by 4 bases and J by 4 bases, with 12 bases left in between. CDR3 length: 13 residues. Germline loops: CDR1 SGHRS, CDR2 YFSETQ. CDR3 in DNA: TGCGCCAGCAGCCCACAGGGGGGGTACGAGCAGTACTTC. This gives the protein CASSPQGGYEQYF.

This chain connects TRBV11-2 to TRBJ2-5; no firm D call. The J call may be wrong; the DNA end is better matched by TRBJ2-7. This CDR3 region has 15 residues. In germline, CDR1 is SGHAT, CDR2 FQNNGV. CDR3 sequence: CASSLVSSPTYEQYF. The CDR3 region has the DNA TGTGCCAGCAGCTTAGTATCTTCCCCTACCTACGAGCAGTACTTC.

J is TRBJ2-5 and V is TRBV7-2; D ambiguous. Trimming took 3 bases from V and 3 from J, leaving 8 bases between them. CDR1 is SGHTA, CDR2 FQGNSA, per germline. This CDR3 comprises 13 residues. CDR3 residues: CASSFERKETQYF. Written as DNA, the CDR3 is TGTGCCAGCAGCTTCGAACGGAAAGAGACCCAGTACTTC.

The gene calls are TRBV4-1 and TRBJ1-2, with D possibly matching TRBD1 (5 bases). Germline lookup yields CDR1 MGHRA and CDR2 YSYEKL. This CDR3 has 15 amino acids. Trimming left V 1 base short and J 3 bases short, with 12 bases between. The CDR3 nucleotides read TGCGCCAGCAGCCAAGTAACAGGTTTCTACTATGGCTACACCTTC. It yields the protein CASSQVTGFYYGYTF.

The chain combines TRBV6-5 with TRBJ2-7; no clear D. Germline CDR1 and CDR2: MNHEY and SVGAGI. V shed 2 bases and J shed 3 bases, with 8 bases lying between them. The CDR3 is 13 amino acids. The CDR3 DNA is TGTGCCAGCAGTTACCAGCCAGGCTACGAGCAGTACTTC. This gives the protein CASSYQPGYEQYF.

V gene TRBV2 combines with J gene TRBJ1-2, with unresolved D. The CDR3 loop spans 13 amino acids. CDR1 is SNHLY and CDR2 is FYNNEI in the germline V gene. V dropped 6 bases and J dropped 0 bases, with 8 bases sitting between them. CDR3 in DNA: TGTGCCAGCAGCGCCAAAGCTAACTATGGCTACACCTTC. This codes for CASSAKANYGYTF.

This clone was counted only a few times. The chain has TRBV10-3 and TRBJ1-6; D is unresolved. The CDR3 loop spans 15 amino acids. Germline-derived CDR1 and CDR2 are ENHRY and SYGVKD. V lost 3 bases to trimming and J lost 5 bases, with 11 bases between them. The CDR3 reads CAISDRVGDNSPLHF. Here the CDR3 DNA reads TGTGCCATCAGTGACCGGGTTGGGGATAATTCACCCCTCCACTTT.

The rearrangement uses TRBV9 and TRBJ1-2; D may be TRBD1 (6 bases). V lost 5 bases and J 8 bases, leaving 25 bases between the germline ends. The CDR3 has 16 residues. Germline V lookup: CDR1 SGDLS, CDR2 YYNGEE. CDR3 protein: CASREGPGAKSGGYTF. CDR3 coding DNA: TGTGCCAGCAGAGAAGGTCCAGGGGCTAAGTCGGGGGGCTACACCTTC.

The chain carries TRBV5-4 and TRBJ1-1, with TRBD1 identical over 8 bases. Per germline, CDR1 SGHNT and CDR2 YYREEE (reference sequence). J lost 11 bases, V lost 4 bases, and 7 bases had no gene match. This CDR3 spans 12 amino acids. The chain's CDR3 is CASSLGQGWAFF. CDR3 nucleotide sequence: TGTGCCAGCAGCCTCGGACAGGGATGGGCTTTCTTT. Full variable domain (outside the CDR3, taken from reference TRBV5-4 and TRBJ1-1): ETGVTQSPTHLIKTRGQQVTLRCSSQSGHNTVSWYQQALGQGPQFIFQYYREEENGRGNFPPRFSGLQFPNYSSELNVNALELDDSALYLCASSLGQGWAFFGQGTRLTVV.

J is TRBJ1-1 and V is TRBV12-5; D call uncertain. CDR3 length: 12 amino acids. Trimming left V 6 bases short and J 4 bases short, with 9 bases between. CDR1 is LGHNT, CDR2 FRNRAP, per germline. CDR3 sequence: CASGPHRTEAFF. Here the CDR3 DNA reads TGTGCTAGTGGCCCCCATCGCACTGAAGCTTTCTTT.

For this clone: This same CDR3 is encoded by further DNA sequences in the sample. DNA for the CDR3: TGTGCCGGAACCGGACAAGTTAGAGGGCGGGCTTTCTTT. Its protein is CAGTGQVRGRAFF. V and J are TRBV30 and TRBJ1-1, with D perhaps matching TRBD1 (5 bases). The V and J ends lost 8 bases and 11 bases respectively, with 24 bases between them. Looked up from germline, CDR1 is GTSNPN and CDR2 is SVGIG (reference sequence). The CDR3 sequence is 13 residues long. Together with reference TRBV30 and TRBJ1-1, the CDR3 gives the full variable domain: SQTIHQWPATLVQPVGSPLSLECTVEGTSNPNLYWYRQAAGRGLQLLFYSVGIGQISSEVPQNLSASRPQDRQFILSSKKLLLSDSGFYLCAGTGQVRGRAFFGQGTRLTVV.

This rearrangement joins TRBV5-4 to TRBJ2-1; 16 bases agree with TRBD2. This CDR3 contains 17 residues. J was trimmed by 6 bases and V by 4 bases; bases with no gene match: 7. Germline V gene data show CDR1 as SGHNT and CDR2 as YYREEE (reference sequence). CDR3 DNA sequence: TGTGCCAGCAGCCAGGGACTAGCGGGGGGGCAGGGCAATGAGCAGTTCTTC. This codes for CASSQGLAGGQGNEQFF.

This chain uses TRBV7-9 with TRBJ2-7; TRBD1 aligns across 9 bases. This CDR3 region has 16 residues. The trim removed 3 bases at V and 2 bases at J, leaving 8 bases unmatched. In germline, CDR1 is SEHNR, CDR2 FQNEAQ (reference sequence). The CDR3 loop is CASSFGQGPSTYEQYF. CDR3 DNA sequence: TGTGCCAGCAGCTTCGGACAGGGGCCCTCTACCTACGAGCAGTACTTC.

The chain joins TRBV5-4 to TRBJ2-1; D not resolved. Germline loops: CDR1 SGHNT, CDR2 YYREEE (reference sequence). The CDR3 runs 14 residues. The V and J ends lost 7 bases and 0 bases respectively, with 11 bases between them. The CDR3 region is CASGQRSSYNEQFF. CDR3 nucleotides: TGTGCCAGCGGTCAGCGTTCCTCCTACAATGAGCAGTTCTTC.

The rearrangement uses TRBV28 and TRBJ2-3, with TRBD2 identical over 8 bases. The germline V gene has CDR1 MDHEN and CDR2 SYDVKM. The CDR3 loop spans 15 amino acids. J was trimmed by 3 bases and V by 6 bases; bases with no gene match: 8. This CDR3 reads CASSSSGRGTDTQYF. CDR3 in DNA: TGTGCCAGCAGCTCAAGCGGGAGAGGGACAGATACGCAGTATTTT.

CDR3 sequence reads: CASSLFAVNYEQYF. The CDR3 region has the DNA TGTGCCAGCAGTTTATTCGCAGTTAACTACGAGCAGTACTTC. The rearrangement joins TRBV28 to TRBJ2-7; D not certain. Germline V gene data show CDR1 as MDHEN and CDR2 as SYDVKM. Deletions cut 1 base from V and 3 bases from J, with 10 bases between. The CDR3 is made up of 14 amino acids. Looking up the rest from reference TRBV28 and TRBJ2-7 gives the full variable domain: DVKVTQSSRYLVKRTGEKVFLECVQDMDHENMFWYRQDPGLGLRLIYFSYDVKMKEKGDIPEGYSVSREKKERFSLILESASTNQTSMYLCASSLFAVNYEQYFGPGTRLTVT.

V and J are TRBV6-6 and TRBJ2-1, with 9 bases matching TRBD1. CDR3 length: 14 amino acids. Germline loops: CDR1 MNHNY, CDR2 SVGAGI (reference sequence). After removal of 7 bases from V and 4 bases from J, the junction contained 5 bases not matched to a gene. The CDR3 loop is CASTAGQGYNEQFF. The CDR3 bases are TGTGCCAGCACCGCGGGACAGGGTTACAATGAGCAGTTCTTC.

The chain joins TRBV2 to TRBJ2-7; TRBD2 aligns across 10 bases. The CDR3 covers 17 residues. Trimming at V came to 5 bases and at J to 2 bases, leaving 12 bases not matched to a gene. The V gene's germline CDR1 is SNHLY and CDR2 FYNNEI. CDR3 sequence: CASSKPGLAITTYEQYF. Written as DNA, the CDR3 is TGTGCCAGCAGTAAACCGGGACTAGCGATAACAACCTACGAGCAGTACTTC.

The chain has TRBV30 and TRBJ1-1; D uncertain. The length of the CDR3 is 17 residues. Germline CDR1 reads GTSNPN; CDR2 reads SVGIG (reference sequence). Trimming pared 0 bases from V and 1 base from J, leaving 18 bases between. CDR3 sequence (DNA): TGTGCCTGGAGTGTAGAAAGACCTAACAAAAAGAACACTGAAGCTTTCTTT. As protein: CAWSVERPNKKNTEAFF.

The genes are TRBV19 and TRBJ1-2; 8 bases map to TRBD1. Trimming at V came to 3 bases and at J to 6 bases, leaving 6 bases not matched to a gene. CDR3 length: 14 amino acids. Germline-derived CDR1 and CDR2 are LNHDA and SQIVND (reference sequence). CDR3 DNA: TGTGCCAGTAGTATCCATCGGACAGGGAATGGCTACACCTTC. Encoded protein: CASSIHRTGNGYTF.

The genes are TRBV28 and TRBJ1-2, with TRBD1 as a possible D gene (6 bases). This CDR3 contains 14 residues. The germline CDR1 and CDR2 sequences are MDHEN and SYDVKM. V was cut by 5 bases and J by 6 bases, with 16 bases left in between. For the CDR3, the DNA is TGTGCCAGCAGTCTGTATGGGGGCTCAGATGGCTACACCTTC. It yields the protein CASSLYGGSDGYTF.

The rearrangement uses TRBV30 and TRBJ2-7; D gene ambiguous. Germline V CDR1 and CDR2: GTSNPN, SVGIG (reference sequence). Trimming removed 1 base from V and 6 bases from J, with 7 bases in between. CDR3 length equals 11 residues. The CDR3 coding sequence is TGTGCCTGGAGTGAGGAGCGCGAGCAGTACTTC. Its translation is CAWSEEREQYF.